This passage covers 15 T cell receptor beta chains from one sample sequenced in a study of Ad26.COV2.S vaccination and SARS-CoV-2 variants. TCRdb keeps only in-frame clones here, not all; method: immunoSEQ multiplex PCR. Here the sample spans hundreds of thousands of clones, around nine tenths being singletons. The treatment was: some 20 received Ad26.COV2.S at low or high dose, single or two shots; roughly 5 received placebo; per-sample allocation not given. Day 63 after the first vaccine or placebo injection was the time point for sampling. Sequenced here: peripheral blood, sampled in a trial of Ad26.COV2.S vaccine versus placebo. The receptors originated from a person aged 18-60 years who received the Ad26.COV2.S COVID-19 vaccine or a placebo.

The gene calls are TRBV18 and TRBJ2-7, with D unclear. The CDR3 runs 14 residues. The V end was cut by 5 bases, the J end by 0 bases, with 11 bases between. In germline, CDR1 is KGHSH, CDR2 LQKENI. The CDR3 DNA is TGTGCCAGCTCAGGCTTTGGCAGCTCCTACGAGCAGTACTTC. Protein sequence: CASSGFGSSYEQYF.

The V gene is TRBV28, the J gene TRBJ2-7; D might be TRBD1 (5 bases). Trimming pared 5 bases from V and 2 bases from J, leaving 10 bases between. CDR3 length: 13 residues. From germline, CDR1 is MDHEN and CDR2 SYDVKM. The CDR3 sequence is CASSGPGPYEQYF. CDR3 nucleotides: TGTGCCAGCAGTGGACCAGGGCCCTACGAGCAGTACTTC.

V gene TRBV29-1 combines with J gene TRBJ2-1; D is tentatively TRBD1 or TRBD2 (5 bases each). The CDR3 runs to 12 residues. Between the trimmed V and J ends, which lost 8 bases and 4 bases, there was a span of 12 bases. Looked up from germline, CDR1 is SQVTM and CDR2 is ANQGSEA. DNA for the CDR3: TGCAGCTCGGGGACGGTTTACAATGAGCAGTTCTTC. Amino acid sequence: CSSGTVYNEQFF.

The chain links TRBV7-9 to TRBJ2-1; the D is unclear. V lost 7 bases to trimming and J lost 3 bases, with 13 bases between them. Germline V CDR1 and CDR2: SEHNR, FQNEAQ (reference sequence). The CDR3 spans 14 residues. CDR3 bases: TGTGCCAGCACGAGTCAGGCAGACTACAATGAGCAGTTCTTC. Amino acids: CASTSQADYNEQFF.

The chain carries TRBV27 and TRBJ1-1, with D unclear. In germline, CDR1 is MNHEY, CDR2 SMNVEV (reference sequence). Trimming removed 5 bases at V and 2 bases at J, with 6 bases between. This CDR3 is built from 12 residues. For the CDR3, the DNA is TGTGCCAGCAGTAAGGATAACACTGAAGCTTTCTTT. Protein: CASSKDNTEAFF.

This chain uses TRBV29-1 with TRBJ2-5; 12 bases line up with TRBD2. The V gene's germline CDR1 is SQVTM and CDR2 ANQGSEA. The V gene end was trimmed by 5 bases and the J gene end by 4 bases; junction bases not matched to a gene: 5. The CDR3 spans 14 residues. The CDR3 coding sequence is TGCAGCGTTCATCTAGCGGGAGGGGGAGAGACCCAGTACTTC. Translation gives CSVHLAGGGETQYF.

V and J are TRBV7-2 and TRBJ1-2, with D hard to call. Germline CDR1 is SGHTA and CDR2 is FQGNSA. The length of the CDR3 is 13 residues. V shed 5 bases and J shed 1 base, with 8 bases lying between them. Here the CDR3 DNA reads TGTGCCAGCAGCCCGTCCTATAACTATGGCTACACCTTC. This sequence encodes CASSPSYNYGYTF.

The chain joins TRBV6-5 to TRBJ2-2; TRBD2 matches at 8 bases. J lost 5 bases, V lost 7 bases, and 9 bases had no gene match. Germline V gives CDR1 MNHEY, CDR2 SVGAGI. The CDR3 covers 15 residues. Written as DNA, the CDR3 is TGTGCCAGCAAGTCGGCGGGAGGAGGGACCGGGGAGCTGTTTTTT. Translating gives CASKSAGGGTGELFF.

This clone was recorded once. The chain recombines TRBV6-6 with TRBJ1-5; 8 bases fit TRBD1. From germline, CDR1 is MNHNY and CDR2 SVGAGI (reference sequence). The CDR3 contains 14 residues. Losses at the gene ends were 4 bases for V and 6 bases for J; bases not matched to a gene: 5. The CDR3 loop reads CASSSTGGSQPQHF. Here the CDR3 DNA reads TGTGCCAGCAGTTCCACAGGGGGTAGTCAGCCCCAGCATTTT.

The rearrangement links TRBV29-1 to TRBJ2-1; D tentatively reads TRBD1 or TRBD2 (5 bases each). The V and J ends lost 3 bases and 5 bases respectively, with 14 bases between them. The CDR3 extends over 14 amino acids. Germline values: CDR1 SQVTM, CDR2 ANQGSEA. The CDR3: CSVEGTGTDNEQFF. The CDR3 DNA is TGCAGCGTTGAGGGGACCGGGACGGACAATGAGCAGTTCTTC.

The CDR3 DNA reads as TGTGCCAGCAGCTACGACTTACTACCCTACGAGCAGTACTTC. Its translation: CASSYDLLPYEQYF. This chain joins TRBV7-9 and TRBJ2-7; D is undetermined. V was shortened by 4 bases and J by 2 bases, with 12 bases between the two germline ends. The germline V gene encodes CDR1 SEHNR and CDR2 FQNEAQ (reference sequence). This CDR3 contains 14 residues.

This clone was counted once. The chain has TRBV7-2 and TRBJ1-6; the D is unclear. This CDR3 region has 14 residues. The V end lost 4 bases, the J end lost 10 bases, and 14 bases lay between the germline ends. Germline CDR1 is SGHTA and CDR2 is FQGNSA. CDR3 bases: TGTGCCAGCAGCTCGTCTATAGGTCGGTCACCCCTCCACTTT. This gives the protein CASSSSIGRSPLHF.

V gene TRBV30 combines with J gene TRBJ2-2, with D perhaps TRBD1 (5 bases). The V end was cut by 1 base, the J end by 5 bases, with 14 bases between. CDR3 length: 15 amino acids. From germline, CDR1 is GTSNPN and CDR2 SVGIG (reference sequence). CDR3 coding DNA: TGTGCCTGGAGTGAGGGGTCTTTCGGGACCGGGGAGCTGTTTTTT. Protein: CAWSEGSFGTGELFF.

In this sample, this clone turned up a few times. The genes are TRBV4-1 and TRBJ2-1, with 15 bases identical to TRBD2. The V gene's germline CDR1 is MGHRA and CDR2 YSYEKL. There are 21 residues in the CDR3. The J segment lost 0 bases and the V segment lost 0 bases, leaving 9 bases of the junction unmatched. The CDR3 sequence is CASSQDLGLAGGWSSYNEQFF. CDR3 in DNA: TGCGCCAGCAGCCAAGATCTGGGACTAGCGGGAGGATGGAGCTCCTACAATGAGCAGTTCTTC.

As regards this clone: Germline and junction disagree at one end, which may indicate a read error. The chain has TRBV30 and TRBJ2-2; D ambiguous. Germline CDR1 GTSNPN, CDR2 SVGIG (reference sequence). This CDR3 is built from 13 residues. The CDR3: CASRPANAGELFF. In DNA form, the CDR3 reads TGTGCCTCCCGCCCTGCGAACGCCGGGGAGCTGTTTTTT.